This T cell receptor beta chain is from a study of spatial heterogeneity in lung cancer. Study-wide background: There were some 76 donors, all of them untreated patients with early-stage non-small cell lung cancer.

The CDR3 sequence is 14 residues long. About this clonotype: A clone one base away is much larger, so this may be a read error.

The sample's time point: blood at routine non-recurrence follow-up after resection. No cell sorting; template was whole RNA from tumor, lung tissue or PBMC. Every TCR cDNA molecule bore its own unique molecular identifier. TCRdb re-analysed the 5' RACE reads in MiXCR, keeping a single row per CDR3 protein. The table includes 72,000 or so distinct CDR3 sequences, approximately 9% detected once. This sample comprised PBMCs, obtained at follow-up. The chain combines TRBV12-3 or TRBV12-4 with TRBJ1-3; D gene uncertain. This clonotype was sampled from a female donor with early-stage non-small cell lung cancer. Written as DNA, the CDR3 is TGTGCCAGCAGAACAGCTTTCTCTAGAAACACCATATATTTT. Its protein is CASRTAFSRNTIYF.